The 4 T cell receptor beta chains listed next were all sequenced from one sample in a study of control samples from healthy donors and cancer patients. Generated by immunoSEQ multiplex PCR, the TCRdb table keeps only in-frame clones and is missing some. The table lists under 200,000 clones, 85% to 90% of them singletons. Sequenced input: blood. All receptors derive from a woman aged 25 to 39 in good health.

Only a few counts were recorded for this clone. CDR3 DNA sequence: TGTGCCAGCAGCTCGCGACGGTCTGGGGCCAACGTCCTGACTTTC. This translates into CASSSRRSGANVLTF. The genes are TRBV13 and TRBJ2-6; no firm D call. The germline V gene encodes CDR1 PRHDT and CDR2 FYEKMQ (reference sequence). Trimming took off 4 bases at V and 1 base at J, with 8 bases between the two ends. The CDR3 runs 15 residues.

V and J are TRBV15 and TRBJ2-7; TRBD2 aligns across 13 bases. This CDR3 has 15 amino acids. V gave up 4 bases and J gave up 4 bases; unmatched junction bases: 4. Germline V lookup: CDR1 LNHNV, CDR2 YYDKDF (reference sequence). The CDR3 spells CATSIGLAGAYEQYF. DNA for the CDR3: TGTGCCACCAGCATAGGACTAGCGGGAGCTTACGAGCAGTACTTC.

The CDR3 is CASSAGQGDTEAFF. CDR3 DNA: TGTGCCAGCAGCGCTGGACAGGGGGACACTGAAGCTTTCTTT. The genes are TRBV5-5 and TRBJ1-1, with 10 bases identical to TRBD1. CDR3 size: 14 residues. Trimming at V came to 4 bases and at J to 3 bases, leaving 3 bases not matched to a gene. Germline CDR1 SGHKS, CDR2 YYEKEE (reference sequence).

The J gene is TRBJ1-1, the V gene TRBV15, with D unclear. The CDR3 runs 16 residues. Germline lookup yields CDR1 LNHNV and CDR2 YYDKDF (reference sequence). V dropped 0 bases and J dropped 1 base, with 12 bases sitting between them. For the CDR3, the DNA is TGTGCCACCAGCAGAGATACACGGGCGGAGAACACTGAAGCTTTCTTT. Its protein product is CATSRDTRAENTEAFF.